This T cell receptor beta chain was observed in a study of T-cell reconstitution after alpha-beta-depleted transplantation in children. Construction of the TCRbeta library involved unique molecular identifiers. TCRdb itself ran the PCR reads through MiXCR, one entry per CDR3 protein. This repertoire shows 450,000 to 600,000 distinct CDR3 sequences, about 30% found once; its top ten account for roughly 2.5%. The CDR3 contains 15 residues. V shed 3 bases, J shed 4 bases, and the junction held 4 bases outside the gene matches. Per the germline V gene, CDR1 is KGHSH and CDR2 is LQKENI. The sample here was PBMCs from the stem cell graft donor, taken from the stem cell graft. This rearrangement joins TRBV18 to TRBJ2-2; 8 bases are a match to TRBD1. This clonotype originated in a human donor who donated a stem cell graft to a child with aplastic anemia. CDR3: CASSPRTGPTGELFF. Here the CDR3 DNA reads TGTGCCAGCTCACCCCGGACAGGGCCCACCGGGGAGCTGTTTTTT.